This T cell receptor (beta chain) was profiled in a study of T cell responses to AZD1222 COVID-19 vaccine. Study observations and caveats: Seropositive AZD1222 recipients at baseline numbered only 6 or 7.

From germline, CDR1 is SGHTS and CDR2 YDEGEE. V was clipped by 4 bases and J by 5 bases; unmatched bases: 7. This CDR3 spans 15 amino acids. Notes on this clone: Its antigen remains unidentified.

This table comes from immunoSEQ multiplex PCR, and its TCRdb copy is limited to in-frame clones, with some not included. The table lists roughly 100,000 clones, 75% to 90% of them singletons. V usage is TRBV5-8 and J usage is TRBJ1-5, with TRBD1 matching 9 bases. The receptor comes from an adult in good health. The sample consisted of peripheral blood, taken on day 0 of AZD1222 vaccination. CDR3 residues: CASSQGQGGYQPQHF. The CDR3, as DNA: TGTGCCAGCAGCCAGGGACAGGGAGGATATCAGCCCCAGCATTTT.